Sequencing of this T cell receptor (beta chain) was carried out in a study of blood T cell repertoires in COVID-19. Study-wide background: From T cells, B-cell-depleted T cells, or PBMCs came the material, which was cDNA or gDNA.

Patients of the Seattle cohort, enrolled during active infection, were followed longitudinally. Germline CDR1 and CDR2: SGHAT and FQNNGV. The CDR3 consists of 14 residues. V dropped 6 bases and J dropped 1; count of bases not matched to a gene: 5. Per the study methods: How many nucleated cells were present was estimated from reference gene primer amplification. Method: immunoSEQ multiplex PCR; TCRdb's copy keeps in-frame clones and lacks some. The DNA was the basis for D and trimming; V, J and clone size are from that table. The sample contains about 480,000 clones, about 87% of which appear only once.

V usage is TRBV11-2 and J usage is TRBJ1-1; TRBD1 agrees at 7 bases. The specimen was peripheral blood. The origin of this receptor is a woman between 45 and 60 years old with COVID-19, enrolled during active disease. The CDR3 coding sequence is TGTGCCAGCAGAAAGACAGGGCAGAACACTGAAGCTTTCTTT. This sequence encodes CASRKTGQNTEAFF.